These 28 T cell receptor beta chains were all obtained from the same sample, sequenced in a study of T cells after yellow fever vaccination. TCRdb itself ran the 5' RACE reads through MiXCR, one entry per CDR3 protein. The sample has about 210,000 distinct CDR3 sequences; approximately 3.3% are singletons. The input for sequencing was CD4+ T cells sorted from PBMCs, taken 10 days after the yellow fever booster vaccination. The receptors originated from a man between 18 and 29 years old who received the YFV17D yellow fever vaccine.

The V and J genes are TRBV5-1 and TRBJ1-4; 8 nucleotides align to TRBD1. V lost 3 bases and J lost 8; bases outside the gene matches: 6. The CDR3 loop spans 14 amino acids. Germline CDR1 and CDR2: SGHRS and YFSETQ. The CDR3 coding sequence is TGCGCCAGCAGCTACCAGACAGGGGACGAAAAACTGTTTTTT. Encoded protein: CASSYQTGDEKLFF.

This clonotype occurred many times. The chain couples TRBV7-8 to TRBJ2-5, with TRBD2 as a possible D gene (5 bases). From germline, CDR1 is SGHVS and CDR2 FQNEAQ. Trimming shortened V by 1 base and J by 2 bases, and 5 bases separated the two germline ends. CDR3 length: 13 amino acids. Here the CDR3 reads CASSLERQETQYF. As DNA, the CDR3 is TGTGCCAGCAGCTTAGAGCGGCAAGAGACCCAGTACTTC. Looking up the rest from reference TRBV7-8 and TRBJ2-5 gives the full variable domain: GAGVSQSPRYKVAKRGQDVALRCDPISGHVSLFWYQQALGQGPEFLTYFQNEAQLDKSGLPSDRFFAERPEGSVSTLKIQRTQQEDSAVYLCASSLERQETQYFGPGTRLLVL.

V is TRBV7-8 and J is TRBJ2-1, with 8 bases identical to TRBD1. The CDR3 is 14 amino acids. The V gene's germline CDR1 is SGHVS and CDR2 FQNEAQ. V was clipped by 5 bases and J by 5 bases; unmatched bases: 5. CDR3 nucleotides: TGTGCCAGCAGCCTGCGGACAGGGAACAATGAGCAGTTCTTC. Residues: CASSLRTGNNEQFF.

The sample holds many counts of this clonotype. The rearrangement links TRBV2 to TRBJ2-3; a weak D match, TRBD2 (5 bases). Germline V gene lookup returns CDR1 SNHLY and CDR2 FYNNEI. V lost 1 base, J lost 5 bases, and 7 bases lay in between. This CDR3 is 13 amino acids long. This CDR3 reads CASSEDRGDTQYF. CDR3 bases: TGTGCCAGCAGTGAAGATCGGGGAGATACGCAGTATTTT.

There are many counts of this clonotype. The chain employs TRBV5-1 and TRBJ2-3; 7 bases are shared with TRBD2. Losses at the gene ends were 0 bases for V and 4 bases for J; bases not matched to a gene: 5. Germline V gene lookup returns CDR1 SGHRS and CDR2 YFSETQ. This CDR3 is 15 amino acids long. This CDR3 reads CASSLVRGEPDTQYF. CDR3 DNA sequence: TGCGCCAGCAGCTTGGTTCGGGGGGAACCAGATACGCAGTATTTT.

This clonotype has more than one count but fewer than ten. This chain connects TRBV27 to TRBJ1-2, with a tentative D call TRBD1 (5 bases). The CDR3 sequence is 14 residues long. V was shortened by 6 bases and J by 2 bases, with 13 bases between the two germline ends. Germline values: CDR1 MNHEY, CDR2 SMNVEV (reference sequence). CDR3 loop: CASSLAGTNYGYTF. Here the CDR3 DNA reads TGTGCCAGCAGCCTAGCCGGGACGAACTATGGCTACACCTTC.

This clonotype was counted many times. The chain is built from TRBV7-2 and TRBJ2-3; 9 nucleotides agree with TRBD1. The CDR3 loop spans 16 amino acids. With 4 bases clipped from V and 0 bases from J, the junction kept 5 bases outside the gene matches. Germline lookup yields CDR1 SGHTA and CDR2 FQGNSA. Here the CDR3 DNA reads TGTGCCAGCAGCTCAGTCGGACAGGGGAGCACAGATACGCAGTATTTT. Residues: CASSSVGQGSTDTQYF.

This clonotype was observed at least ten times. J is TRBJ2-4 and V is TRBV28; the D is unclear. With 1 base removed from V and 1 base from J, the gap between germline ends came to 23 bases. The germline gives CDR1 MDHEN, CDR2 SYDVKM. This CDR3 spans 20 amino acids. For the CDR3, the DNA is TGTGCCAGCAGTTTATATGACGGTTCGTATCCTGGGTTGGCCAAAAACATTCAGTACTTC. This gives the protein CASSLYDGSYPGLAKNIQYF.

This clonotype was observed a handful of times. The chain recombines TRBV24-1 with TRBJ2-3; D is uncertain. V was cut by 4 bases and J by 2 bases, with 6 bases left in between. CDR3 length: 13 amino acids. In germline, CDR1 is KGHDR, CDR2 SFDVKD. The CDR3, as DNA: TGTGCCACCAGTGAGGTCCACACAGATACGCAGTATTTT. This translates into CATSEVHTDTQYF.

The table lists this clonotype with many counts. This chain connects TRBV4-3 to TRBJ2-2, with D possibly matching TRBD1 (5 bases). Germline CDR1 and CDR2: LGHNA and YSLEER. The CDR3 totals 16 residues. V gave up 4 bases and J gave up 4 bases, with 16 bases separating them. The CDR3 nucleotides read TGCGCCAGCAGCCGCAACTTTGTCCAGGGCACCGGGGAGCTGTTTTTT. As protein: CASSRNFVQGTGELFF.

This chain uses TRBV30 with TRBJ1-6; no firm D call. Trimming left V 0 bases short and J 7 bases short, with 7 bases between. This CDR3 region has 13 residues. In germline, CDR1 is GTSNPN, CDR2 SVGIG (reference sequence). The CDR3 loop is CAWSVRGNSPLHF. The CDR3 nucleotides are TGTGCCTGGAGTGTACGCGGAAATTCACCCCTCCACTTT.

This clonotype was recorded at least ten times. The chain links TRBV20-1 to TRBJ2-7; 10 positions agree with TRBD1. V lost 4 bases to trimming and J lost 3 bases; unmatched junction nucleotides: 3. The CDR3 extends over 13 amino acids. Germline V gene sequence: CDR1 DFQATT, CDR2 SNEGSKA (reference sequence). CDR3 loop: CSANRDRGYEQYF. The CDR3 region has the DNA TGCAGTGCTAACCGGGACAGGGGCTACGAGCAGTACTTC.

The chain employs TRBV19 and TRBJ1-5; perhaps TRBD1 as D (6 bases). The length of the CDR3 is 16 residues. Germline-derived CDR1 and CDR2 are LNHDA and SQIVND (reference sequence). Trimming took 4 bases from V and 0 from J, leaving 13 bases between them. This CDR3 is CASSRPGDRSNQPQHF. CDR3 DNA: TGTGCCAGTAGTAGGCCAGGGGATCGTAGCAATCAGCCCCAGCATTTT.

This clonotype appeared many times. This sequence joins TRBV5-1 and TRBJ1-6; D is unclear. The CDR3 runs 17 residues. The V end lost 4 bases, the J end lost 3 bases, and 17 bases lay between the germline ends. Germline V gene data show CDR1 as SGHRS and CDR2 as YFSETQ. CDR3 amino acids: CASSTNPGSHYNSPLHF. DNA for the CDR3: TGCGCCAGCAGCACCAACCCAGGAAGCCACTATAATTCACCCCTCCACTTT.

This clonotype was detected ten times or more. V usage is TRBV5-1 and J usage is TRBJ2-2; no clear D. Trimming stripped 1 base from V and 6 bases from J, with 13 bases between. CDR1 and CDR2 (germline): SGHRS, YFSETQ. This CDR3 is 15 amino acids long. CDR3 nucleotides: TGCGCCAGCAGCTTGACTGGGTTAGAGGCCGGGGAGCTGTTTTTT. Translating it yields CASSLTGLEAGELFF.

The chain has TRBV5-5 and TRBJ2-7, with D possibly called TRBD1 or TRBD2 (6 bases each). The CDR3 loop spans 14 amino acids. The germline V gene encodes CDR1 SGHKS and CDR2 YYEKEE (reference sequence). Trimming took off 7 bases at V and 1 base at J, with 15 bases between the two ends. CDR3 loop: CASQIGGPSYEQYV. The CDR3 nucleotides are TGTGCCAGCCAAATCGGGGGCCCGTCCTACGAGCAGTACGTC.

The chain has TRBV10-3 and TRBJ2-6; 7 bases fit TRBD1. V lost 9 bases and J lost 0; bases outside the gene matches: 2. The CDR3 loop spans 14 amino acids. Germline-derived CDR1 and CDR2 are ENHRY and SYGVKD. In DNA, the CDR3 is TGTGCCATGGGACAGAGCTCTGGGGCCAACGTCCTGACTTTC. Translated, it gives CAMGQSSGANVLTF.

The sample holds many counts of this clonotype. The chain is built from TRBV5-1 and TRBJ2-6; 12 bases match TRBD1. The CDR3 loop spans 17 amino acids. V lost 2 bases and J lost 4; bases outside the gene matches: 4. Germline V gene lookup returns CDR1 SGHRS and CDR2 YFSETQ. The CDR3 region is CASSFLGQGAGANVLTF. CDR3 DNA sequence: TGCGCCAGCAGCTTTTTGGGACAGGGGGCCGGGGCCAACGTCCTGACTTTC.

In its sample, this clonotype was seen many times. V usage is TRBV20-1 and J usage is TRBJ1-5; maybe TRBD1 (6 bases). CDR1 and CDR2 from the germline V gene are DFQATT and SNEGSKA (reference sequence). Trimming took 2 bases from V and 2 from J, leaving 25 bases between them. This CDR3 region has 19 residues. The CDR3 region is CSARFVGRGSSVGNQPQHF. The CDR3 DNA reads as TGCAGTGCTAGATTCGTCGGCAGGGGTTCATCGGTAGGCAATCAGCCCCAGCATTTT.

For the CDR3, the DNA is TGCGCCAGCAGCCTCCCTATAGCGGGGAGCACAGATACGCAGTATTTT. It translates to CASSLPIAGSTDTQYF. The chain couples TRBV4-1 to TRBJ2-3; 8 bases match TRBD2. The CDR3 has 16 residues. In germline, CDR1 is MGHRA, CDR2 YSYEKL. The V and J ends lost 4 bases and 0 bases, in that order; junction bases with no gene match: 6.

This clonotype was counted ten times or more. This sequence joins TRBV5-1 and TRBJ2-3; no firm D call. The V gene lost 4 bases and the J gene lost 4 bases, with 7 bases spanning the gap. This CDR3 has 12 residues. Germline V gene data show CDR1 as SGHRS and CDR2 as YFSETQ. The CDR3 nucleotides read TGCGCCAGCAGCCCGGAGTCAGATACGCAGTATTTT. Its protein is CASSPESDTQYF.

The chain carries TRBV18 and TRBJ1-2; D is unresolved. CDR3 length: 14 amino acids. The ends were cut back, 3 bases at V and 1 base at J, with 9 bases in the middle. Germline V gives CDR1 KGHSH, CDR2 LQKENI. For the CDR3, the DNA is TGTGCCAGCTCACCCGAGTCGAGTAACTATGGCTACACCTTC. This gives the protein CASSPESSNYGYTF.

At least ten counts were recorded for this clonotype. The chain couples TRBV7-9 to TRBJ2-1; TRBD2 matches at 7 bases. From germline, CDR1 is SEHNR and CDR2 FQNEAQ (reference sequence). This CDR3 region has 15 residues. V was clipped by 2 bases and J by 10 bases; unmatched bases: 11. The CDR3 here is CASSLQPGLKWEQFF. For the CDR3, the DNA is TGTGCCAGCAGCTTACAACCGGGACTAAAATGGGAGCAGTTCTTC.

In this sample, this clonotype turned up many times. V and J are TRBV5-5 and TRBJ1-1, with 7 bases matching TRBD1. The CDR3 contains 17 residues. After removal of 0 bases from V and 2 bases from J, the junction contained 10 bases not matched to a gene. Germline V gives CDR1 SGHKS, CDR2 YYEKEE (reference sequence). The DNA for the CDR3 is TGTGCCAGCAGCTTGGGCCTATATGGGACAGCCAACACTGAAGCTTTCTTT. This translates into CASSLGLYGTANTEAFF.

The V gene is TRBV19, the J gene TRBJ2-3; maybe TRBD1 (6 bases). This CDR3 contains 15 residues. The V gene's germline CDR1 is LNHDA and CDR2 SQIVND (reference sequence). V was clipped by 3 bases and J by 4 bases, with 14 bases between them. CDR3: CASSISGRGADTQYF. The CDR3 coding sequence is TGTGCCAGTAGTATTTCTGGCAGGGGCGCAGATACGCAGTATTTT.

In this sample, this clonotype turned up many times. The chain carries TRBV7-2 and TRBJ2-5; 11 positions match TRBD2. V trimming: 3 bases; J trimming: 2 bases; junction bases outside the gene matches: 5. Germline CDR1 reads SGHTA; CDR2 reads FQGNSA. The CDR3 consists of 16 residues. Written as DNA, the CDR3 is TGTGCCAGCAGCTTGCGCTCTAGCGGGGGGCAAGAGACCCAGTACTTC. Its translation: CASSLRSSGGQETQYF. The full variable domain, rest sourced from reference TRBV7-2 and TRBJ2-5, is GAGVSQSPSNKVTEKGKDVELRCDPISGHTALYWYRQSLGQGLEFLIYFQGNSAPDKSGLPSDRFSAERTGGSVSTLTIQRTQQEDSAVYLCASSLRSSGGQETQYFGPGTRLLVL.

This clonotype has at least ten counts. V gene TRBV10-3 combines with J gene TRBJ1-2; 7 nucleotides agree with TRBD1. CDR1 is ENHRY, CDR2 SYGVKD, per germline. J gave up 1 base and V 4 bases, and 12 bases lay outside the gene matches. The CDR3 spans 17 residues. CDR3: CAISGSGTANLNYGYTF. CDR3 sequence (DNA): TGTGCCATCAGTGGGTCCGGGACAGCCAACCTTAACTATGGCTACACCTTC.

This clonotype was found many times. The chain links TRBV9 to TRBJ1-4; possible D gene TRBD1, 5 bases. The V end was cut by 0 bases, the J end by 7 bases, with 10 bases between. This CDR3 region has 14 residues. CDR1 and CDR2 (germline): SGDLS, YYNGEE. The CDR3 protein is CASSVGVGVEKLFF. The CDR3 DNA follows: TGTGCCAGCAGCGTAGGGGTAGGGGTTGAAAAACTGTTTTTT. Combining the CDR3 with reference TRBV9 and TRBJ1-4 gives the whole variable domain DSGVTQTPKHLITATGQRVTLRCSPRSGDLSVYWYQQSLDQGLQFLIQYYNGEERAKGNILERFSAQQFPDLHSELNLSSLELGDSALYFCASSVGVGVEKLFFGSGTQLSVL.